Shown below are 27 T cell receptor beta chains from a single sample sequenced in a study of blood T cell repertoires in COVID-19. Clones were read by immunoSEQ multiplex PCR, and TCRdb kept only the in-frame ones, dropping some. The table has about 160,000 clones, about 88% seen once; the top ten hold over 15%. Sequenced input: peripheral blood. The receptors originated from a man in his 60s with active or convalescent COVID-19.

The gene calls are TRBV19 and TRBJ1-1; D might be TRBD1 (6 bases). The CDR3 has 14 residues. Trimming left V 6 bases short and J 1 base short, with 12 bases between. Germline V lookup: CDR1 LNHDA, CDR2 SQIVND (reference sequence). The CDR3 reads CASSRIQGNTEAFF. Written as DNA, the CDR3 is TGTGCCAGTAGCCGCATACAGGGGAACACTGAAGCTTTCTTT.

V gene TRBV6-5 combines with J gene TRBJ1-2; TRBD1 might be the D (6 bases). The germline CDR1 and CDR2 sequences are MNHEY and SVGAGI. There are 11 residues in the CDR3. V was cut by 7 bases and J by 8 bases, with 11 bases left in between. CDR3 amino acids: CASTTDRGYTF. The CDR3 DNA sequence: TGTGCCAGCACGACCGACAGGGGCTACACCTTC.

The rearrangement joins TRBV12-3 or TRBV12-4 to TRBJ1-5; TRBD1 matches at 9 bases. There are 13 residues in the CDR3. Trimming cost V 6 bases and J 6 bases; bases outside gene matches: 3. As DNA, the CDR3 is TGTGCCAGCAGACAGGGGGCGATTCAGCCCCAGCATTTT. It codes for CASRQGAIQPQHF.

This clone appeared a single time. This chain links TRBV7-2 with TRBJ2-2; D is perhaps TRBD2 (5 bases). This CDR3 comprises 15 residues. The germline V and J ends were trimmed by 5 bases and 4 bases, with 14 bases remaining between them. Germline loops: CDR1 SGHTA, CDR2 FQGNSA. CDR3 in amino acids: CASSPQWAGTGELFF. DNA for the CDR3: TGTGCCAGCAGCCCCCAATGGGCGGGCACCGGGGAGCTGTTTTTT.

The chain has TRBV3-1 (or the pseudogene TRBV3-2) and TRBJ2-3, with 7 nucleotides matching TRBD1. The V gene end was trimmed by 6 bases and the J gene end by 3 bases; junction bases not matched to a gene: 6. The length of the CDR3 is 14 residues. Germline CDR1 LGHDT, CDR2 YNNKEL (reference sequence). This CDR3 is CASRRQGETDTQYF. The DNA of the CDR3 is TGTGCCAGCAGAAGACAGGGTGAGACAGATACGCAGTATTTT.

The chain recombines TRBV3-1 (or the pseudogene TRBV3-2) with TRBJ1-2; D call uncertain. V was trimmed by 0 bases and J by 4 bases, leaving 3 bases between them. The CDR3 loop spans 12 amino acids. The germline V gene has CDR1 LGHDT and CDR2 YNNKEL (reference sequence). CDR3 DNA: TGTGCCAGCAGCCAAGATCTCTATGGCTACACCTTC. It is translated as CASSQDLYGYTF.

The chain combines TRBV5-8 with TRBJ2-5; D is unclear. The CDR3 has 14 residues. Germline V gene data show CDR1 as SGHTS and CDR2 as YDEGEE. Trimming removed 4 bases at V and 3 bases at J, with 13 bases between. The CDR3 loop is CASSDGSGKETQYF. The CDR3 DNA follows: TGTGCCAGCAGCGACGGATCGGGTAAAGAGACCCAGTACTTC. The whole variable domain, filled in from reference TRBV5-8 and TRBJ2-5, reads EAGVTQSPTHLIKTRGQQATLRCSPISGHTSVYWYQQALGLGLQFLLWYDEGEERNRGNFPPRFSGRQFPNYSSELNVNALELEDSALYLCASSDGSGKETQYFGPGTRLLVL.

J is TRBJ2-1 and V is TRBV18; perhaps TRBD1 as D (5 bases). Germline V gene data show CDR1 as KGHSH and CDR2 as LQKENI. The V end was cut by 4 bases, the J end by 7 bases, with 14 bases between. CDR3 length: 14 residues. The CDR3 nucleotides read TGTGCCAGCTCACTTGTTGACAGCGTTAATGAGCAGTTCTTC. Its protein is CASSLVDSVNEQFF.

This clone was recorded once. The chain combines TRBV5-5 with TRBJ2-7; unclear D gene. Trimming took 0 bases from V and 7 from J, leaving 14 bases between them. Germline CDR1 reads SGHKS; CDR2 reads YYEKEE (reference sequence). The CDR3 is made up of 14 amino acids. CDR3 DNA: TGTGCCAGCAGCTTGGTAGCCAGTGTTGGGGAGCAGTACTTC. Its translation is CASSLVASVGEQYF.

This clone appeared a single time. The chain links TRBV28 to TRBJ1-5; tentatively, D is TRBD1 (6 bases). Germline V lookup: CDR1 MDHEN, CDR2 SYDVKM. There are 15 residues in the CDR3. Trimming shortened V by 5 bases and J by 3 bases, and 14 bases separated the two germline ends. The CDR3 loop reads CASSPTTGYNQPQHF. Written as DNA, the CDR3 is TGTGCCAGCAGTCCAACCACAGGGTACAATCAGCCCCAGCATTTT.

This clone was seen a handful of times. The CDR3, as DNA: TGTGCCAGCAGCCACGACAGCAAGAGCTCCTACGAGCAGTACTTC. Its translation is CASSHDSKSSYEQYF. V gene TRBV5-8 combines with J gene TRBJ2-7; TRBD1 might be the D (5 bases). The CDR3 covers 15 residues. V shed 4 bases and J shed 0 bases, with 14 bases lying between them. The germline V gene has CDR1 SGHTS and CDR2 YDEGEE.

The chain recombines TRBV6-1 with TRBJ1-3; 8 bases line up with TRBD1. Unmatched junction bases numbered 3, after V lost 2 bases and J lost 0 bases. The CDR3 runs 16 residues. CDR1 and CDR2 from the germline V gene are MNHNS and SASEGT. The CDR3 loop reads CASSEKQGGSGNTIYF. In nucleotides, the CDR3 is TGTGCCAGCAGTGAAAAACAGGGGGGCTCTGGAAACACCATATATTTT.

This clone was counted only a few times. This sequence joins TRBV27 and TRBJ1-5; 8 positions agree with TRBD1. Germline V CDR1 and CDR2: MNHEY, SMNVEV (reference sequence). V trimming: 8 bases; J trimming: 7 bases; junction bases outside the gene matches: 13. The CDR3 covers 15 residues. This chain's CDR3 is CASGIADRGGQPQHF. For the CDR3, the DNA is TGTGCCAGCGGAATCGCCGACAGGGGCGGACAGCCCCAGCATTTT.

This chain links TRBV5-1 with TRBJ2-7; TRBD2 matches 12 bases. V lost 4 bases and J lost 5; bases outside the gene matches: 10. This CDR3 is 16 amino acids long. The germline CDR1 and CDR2 sequences are SGHRS and YFSETQ. The CDR3 sequence: CASSPRTSGKGHEQYF. CDR3 DNA: TGCGCCAGCAGCCCGCGGACTAGCGGGAAGGGGCACGAGCAGTACTTC.

The chain employs TRBV11-2 and TRBJ2-1, with 8 bases that match TRBD1. V dropped 3 bases and J dropped 5; count of bases not matched to a gene: 12. The CDR3 runs 17 residues. The germline V gene has CDR1 SGHAT and CDR2 FQNNGV. The CDR3 region is CASSFRTGWGTHNEQFF. In nucleotides, the CDR3 is TGTGCCAGCAGCTTCCGGACAGGGTGGGGCACACACAATGAGCAGTTCTTC.

V gene TRBV5-4 combines with J gene TRBJ2-1, with TRBD2 identical over 14 bases. Trimming took 4 bases from V and 6 from J; bases not matched to a gene: 3. Germline CDR1 reads SGHNT; CDR2 reads YYREEE (reference sequence). The CDR3 runs to 15 residues. The CDR3 bases are TGTGCCAGCAGCCGGACTAGCGGGGGGATCAATGAGCAGTTCTTC. The encoded protein is CASSRTSGGINEQFF.

The chain employs TRBV24-1 and TRBJ2-3, with D perhaps matching TRBD2 (5 bases). Trimming cost V 9 bases and J 0 bases, with 9 bases left between them. CDR1 and CDR2 from the germline V gene are KGHDR and SFDVKD. The CDR3 runs 13 residues. The CDR3 sequence is CATREGSTDTQYF. The DNA of the CDR3 is TGTGCCACCCGAGAGGGCAGCACAGATACGCAGTATTTT.

This chain connects TRBV11-3 to TRBJ2-1; 12 bases align to TRBD1. The CDR3 has 17 residues. Trimming took 5 bases from V and 4 from J; bases not matched to a gene: 9. The germline V gene has CDR1 SGHNT and CDR2 YENEEA. CDR3 sequence reads: CASSKGQGANIYNEQFF. As DNA, the CDR3 is TGTGCCAGCAGCAAGGGACAGGGGGCTAATATTTACAATGAGCAGTTCTTC.

This chain uses TRBV5-1 with TRBJ1-1; 10 positions match TRBD1. The CDR3 runs 15 residues. The germline gives CDR1 SGHRS, CDR2 YFSETQ. V lost 9 bases to trimming and J lost 3 bases; unmatched junction nucleotides: 11. In nucleotides, the CDR3 is TGCGCCACGCGACAGGGGGCGCAGGAGGACACTGAAGCTTTCTTT. It translates to CATRQGAQEDTEAFF.

The gene calls are TRBV3-1 (or the pseudogene TRBV3-2) and TRBJ1-4; D perhaps matches TRBD1 (5 bases). Germline loops: CDR1 LGHDT, CDR2 YNNKEL (reference sequence). Trimming left V 4 bases short and J 1 base short, with 7 bases between. The CDR3 spans 14 residues. For the CDR3, the DNA is TGTGCCAGCAGCCCCCAGGGAACTAATGAAAAACTGTTTTTT. This gives the protein CASSPQGTNEKLFF.

V is TRBV10-3 and J is TRBJ2-1; TRBD2 agrees at 12 bases. The V gene end was trimmed by 6 bases and the J gene end by 7 bases; junction bases not matched to a gene: 7. Germline V lookup: CDR1 ENHRY, CDR2 SYGVKD. The CDR3 loop spans 15 amino acids. The chain's CDR3 is CAIRPGLAGHNEQFF. CDR3 DNA: TGTGCCATCAGACCTGGACTAGCGGGGCATAATGAGCAGTTCTTC.

CDR3 nucleotide sequence: TGTGCCAGCAGCAACGGGATCTACAATGAGCAGTTCTTC. Residues: CASSNGIYNEQFF. V is TRBV7-2 and J is TRBJ2-1, with D tentatively TRBD2 (5 bases). Germline CDR1 SGHTA, CDR2 FQGNSA. The CDR3 is 13 amino acids. V was shortened by 5 bases and J by 3 bases, with 8 bases between the two germline ends.

The gene calls are TRBV5-1 and TRBJ1-6, with TRBD1 matching over 7 bases. Trimming took 1 base from V and 6 from J; bases not matched to a gene: 4. In germline, CDR1 is SGHRS, CDR2 YFSETQ. The CDR3 is made up of 15 amino acids. Here the CDR3 reads CASSLSGQFNSPLHF. The CDR3 nucleotides read TGCGCCAGCAGCTTGTCGGGACAGTTTAATTCACCCCTCCACTTT.

J is TRBJ1-1 and V is TRBV20-1; D unresolved. Germline V gene lookup returns CDR1 DFQATT and CDR2 SNEGSKA (reference sequence). Deletions cut 3 bases from V and 5 bases from J, with 10 bases between. CDR3 length: 12 residues. CDR3 residues: CSASGGKTEAFF. The CDR3 DNA reads as TGCAGTGCTAGTGGAGGGAAAACTGAAGCTTTCTTT.

The gene calls are TRBV20-1 and TRBJ1-3; D is undetermined. This CDR3 has 11 amino acids. Germline CDR1 reads DFQATT; CDR2 reads SNEGSKA (reference sequence). Trimming took off 1 base at V and 7 bases at J, with 5 bases between the two ends. The CDR3 spells CSARVGNTIYF. The CDR3 DNA reads as TGCAGTGCTAGAGTCGGGAACACCATATATTTT.

The rearrangement links TRBV5-1 to TRBJ2-7, with 7 bases identical to TRBD1. Germline V CDR1 and CDR2: SGHRS, YFSETQ. There are 15 residues in the CDR3. Losses at the gene ends were 1 base for V and 4 bases for J; bases not matched to a gene: 8. The CDR3 DNA follows: TGCGCCAGCAGCTTGATTGGGACAGACCCTTACGAGCAGTACTTC. Encoded protein: CASSLIGTDPYEQYF.

This chain connects TRBV10-1 to TRBJ1-1; D uncertain. Germline V gene sequence: CDR1 WNHNN, CDR2 SYGVQD (reference sequence). The CDR3 is 15 residues long. The V end was cut by 6 bases, the J end by 1 base, with 15 bases between. The DNA for the CDR3 is TGCGCCAGCAGCGGGAGTGGAGACCCGAACACTGAAGCTTTCTTT. Protein: CASSGSGDPNTEAFF.